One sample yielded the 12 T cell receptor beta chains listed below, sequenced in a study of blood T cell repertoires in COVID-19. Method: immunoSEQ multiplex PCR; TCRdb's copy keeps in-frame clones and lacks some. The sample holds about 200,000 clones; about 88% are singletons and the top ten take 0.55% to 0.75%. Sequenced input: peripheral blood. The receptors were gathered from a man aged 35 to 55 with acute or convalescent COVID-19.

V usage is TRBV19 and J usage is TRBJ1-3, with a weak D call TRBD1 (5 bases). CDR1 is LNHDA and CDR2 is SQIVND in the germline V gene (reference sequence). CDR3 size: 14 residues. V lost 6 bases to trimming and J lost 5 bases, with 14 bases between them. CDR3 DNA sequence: TGTGCCAGTAGCCTAGGGGTTAGGCGAAACACCATATATTTT. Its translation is CASSLGVRRNTIYF. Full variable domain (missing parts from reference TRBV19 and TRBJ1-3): DGGITQSPKYLFRKEGQNVTLSCEQNLNHDAMYWYRQDPGQGLRLIYYSQIVNDFQKGDIAEGYSVSREKKESFPLTVTSAQKNPTAFYLCASSLGVRRNTIYFGEGSWLTVV.

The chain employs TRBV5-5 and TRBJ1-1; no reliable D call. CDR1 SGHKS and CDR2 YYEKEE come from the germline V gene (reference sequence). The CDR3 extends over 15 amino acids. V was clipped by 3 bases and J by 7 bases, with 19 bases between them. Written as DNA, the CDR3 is TGTGCCAGCAGCTCCGAGTACGGCCTCGGGGATGAAGCTTTCTTT. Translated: CASSSEYGLGDEAFF.

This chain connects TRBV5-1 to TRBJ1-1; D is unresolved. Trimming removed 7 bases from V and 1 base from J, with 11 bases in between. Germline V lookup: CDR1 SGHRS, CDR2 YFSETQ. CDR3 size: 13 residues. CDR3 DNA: TGCGCCAGCGCCCTTTCGGGGAACACTGAAGCTTTCTTT. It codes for CASALSGNTEAFF.

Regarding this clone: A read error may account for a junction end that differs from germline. The CDR3 DNA follows: TGTGCCAGCAGGTACTCGGGCCTCTCAGATACGCAGTATTTT. Translated: CASRYSGLSDTQYF. The chain recombines TRBV6-5 with TRBJ2-3; D unclear. The V gene's germline CDR1 is MNHEY and CDR2 SVGAGI. This CDR3 has 14 amino acids.

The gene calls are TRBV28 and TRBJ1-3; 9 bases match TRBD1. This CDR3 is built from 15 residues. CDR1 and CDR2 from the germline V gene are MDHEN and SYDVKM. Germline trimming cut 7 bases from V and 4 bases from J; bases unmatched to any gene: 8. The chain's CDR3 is CASTRDREEGNTIYF. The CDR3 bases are TGTGCCAGCACCAGGGACAGGGAAGAGGGAAACACCATATATTTT.

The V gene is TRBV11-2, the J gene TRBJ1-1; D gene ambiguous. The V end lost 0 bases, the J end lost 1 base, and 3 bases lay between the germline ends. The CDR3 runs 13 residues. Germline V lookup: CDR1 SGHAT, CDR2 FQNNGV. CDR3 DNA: TGTGCCAGCAGCTTAGATCAGAACACTGAAGCTTTCTTT. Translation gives CASSLDQNTEAFF. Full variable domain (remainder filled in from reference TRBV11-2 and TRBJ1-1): EAGVAQSPRYKIIEKRQSVAFWCNPISGHATLYWYQQILGQGPKLLIQFQNNGVVDDSQLPKDRFSAERLKGVDSTLKIQPAKLEDSAVYLCASSLDQNTEAFFGQGTRLTVV.

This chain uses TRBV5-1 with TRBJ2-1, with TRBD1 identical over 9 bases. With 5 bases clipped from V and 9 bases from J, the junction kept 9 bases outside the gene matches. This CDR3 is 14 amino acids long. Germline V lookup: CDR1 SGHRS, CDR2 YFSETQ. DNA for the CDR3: TGCGCCAGCAGTCCGAGACAGGGGGTAAGTGAGCAGTTCTTC. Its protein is CASSPRQGVSEQFF.

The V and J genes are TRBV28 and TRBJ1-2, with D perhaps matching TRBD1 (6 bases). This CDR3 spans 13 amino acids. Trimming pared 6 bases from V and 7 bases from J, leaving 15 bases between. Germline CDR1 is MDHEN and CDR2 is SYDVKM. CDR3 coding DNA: TGTGCCAGCAGCGGAGGGGGGGTCGGTGGCTACACCTTC. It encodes CASSGGGVGGYTF.

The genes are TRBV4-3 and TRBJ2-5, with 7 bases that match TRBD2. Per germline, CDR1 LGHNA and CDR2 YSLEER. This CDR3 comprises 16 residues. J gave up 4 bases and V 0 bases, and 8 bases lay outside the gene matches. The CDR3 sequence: CASSQDLMGGGETQYF. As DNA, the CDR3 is TGCGCCAGCAGCCAAGATCTCATGGGGGGGGGAGAGACCCAGTACTTC.

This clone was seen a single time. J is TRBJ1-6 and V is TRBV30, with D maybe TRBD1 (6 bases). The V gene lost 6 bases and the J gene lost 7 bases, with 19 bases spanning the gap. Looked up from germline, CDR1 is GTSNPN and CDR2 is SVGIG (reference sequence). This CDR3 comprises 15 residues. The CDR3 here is CACPKQGIRNSPLHF. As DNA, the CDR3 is TGTGCCTGTCCAAAGCAGGGGATAAGGAATTCACCCCTCCACTTT.

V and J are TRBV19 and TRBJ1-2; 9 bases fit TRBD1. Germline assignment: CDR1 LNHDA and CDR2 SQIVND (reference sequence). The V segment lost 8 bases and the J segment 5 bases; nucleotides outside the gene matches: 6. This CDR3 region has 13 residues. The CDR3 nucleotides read TGTGCCAGTCACAGGGGGCGCCGGTATGGCTACACCTTC. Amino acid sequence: CASHRGRRYGYTF.

The CDR3 DNA is TGTGCCAGCAGTCCTCGGAGGGGTGCGGCGAATCAGCCCCAGCATTTT. Translation: CASSPRRGAANQPQHF. The rearrangement links TRBV28 to TRBJ1-5; D perhaps matches TRBD1 (5 bases). Trimming took 5 bases from V and 4 from J, leaving 18 bases between them. CDR1 MDHEN and CDR2 SYDVKM come from the germline V gene. CDR3 length equals 16 residues.